This record concerns one T cell receptor beta chain sequence. Antigen unknown. Germline V gives CDR1 MDHEN, CDR2 SYDVKM. V was trimmed by 5 bases and J by 0 bases, leaving 11 bases between them. CDR3 length equals 15 residues. Clones were read by immunoSEQ multiplex PCR, and TCRdb kept only the in-frame ones, dropping some. The data hold around 5,000 clones, with roughly 65% observed a single time. The data derive from a study of CD8 T cell repertoires and HIV-1 epitope variants. This chain joins TRBV28 and TRBJ1-5; no clear D gene. The source material was cultured CD8+ T cells derived from PBMCs. The TCR sequence derives from a male donor with HIV. The CDR3 region has the DNA TGTGCCAGCAGTCCGTTATTTGATAGCAATCAGCCCCAGCATTTT. It is translated as CASSPLFDSNQPQHF.